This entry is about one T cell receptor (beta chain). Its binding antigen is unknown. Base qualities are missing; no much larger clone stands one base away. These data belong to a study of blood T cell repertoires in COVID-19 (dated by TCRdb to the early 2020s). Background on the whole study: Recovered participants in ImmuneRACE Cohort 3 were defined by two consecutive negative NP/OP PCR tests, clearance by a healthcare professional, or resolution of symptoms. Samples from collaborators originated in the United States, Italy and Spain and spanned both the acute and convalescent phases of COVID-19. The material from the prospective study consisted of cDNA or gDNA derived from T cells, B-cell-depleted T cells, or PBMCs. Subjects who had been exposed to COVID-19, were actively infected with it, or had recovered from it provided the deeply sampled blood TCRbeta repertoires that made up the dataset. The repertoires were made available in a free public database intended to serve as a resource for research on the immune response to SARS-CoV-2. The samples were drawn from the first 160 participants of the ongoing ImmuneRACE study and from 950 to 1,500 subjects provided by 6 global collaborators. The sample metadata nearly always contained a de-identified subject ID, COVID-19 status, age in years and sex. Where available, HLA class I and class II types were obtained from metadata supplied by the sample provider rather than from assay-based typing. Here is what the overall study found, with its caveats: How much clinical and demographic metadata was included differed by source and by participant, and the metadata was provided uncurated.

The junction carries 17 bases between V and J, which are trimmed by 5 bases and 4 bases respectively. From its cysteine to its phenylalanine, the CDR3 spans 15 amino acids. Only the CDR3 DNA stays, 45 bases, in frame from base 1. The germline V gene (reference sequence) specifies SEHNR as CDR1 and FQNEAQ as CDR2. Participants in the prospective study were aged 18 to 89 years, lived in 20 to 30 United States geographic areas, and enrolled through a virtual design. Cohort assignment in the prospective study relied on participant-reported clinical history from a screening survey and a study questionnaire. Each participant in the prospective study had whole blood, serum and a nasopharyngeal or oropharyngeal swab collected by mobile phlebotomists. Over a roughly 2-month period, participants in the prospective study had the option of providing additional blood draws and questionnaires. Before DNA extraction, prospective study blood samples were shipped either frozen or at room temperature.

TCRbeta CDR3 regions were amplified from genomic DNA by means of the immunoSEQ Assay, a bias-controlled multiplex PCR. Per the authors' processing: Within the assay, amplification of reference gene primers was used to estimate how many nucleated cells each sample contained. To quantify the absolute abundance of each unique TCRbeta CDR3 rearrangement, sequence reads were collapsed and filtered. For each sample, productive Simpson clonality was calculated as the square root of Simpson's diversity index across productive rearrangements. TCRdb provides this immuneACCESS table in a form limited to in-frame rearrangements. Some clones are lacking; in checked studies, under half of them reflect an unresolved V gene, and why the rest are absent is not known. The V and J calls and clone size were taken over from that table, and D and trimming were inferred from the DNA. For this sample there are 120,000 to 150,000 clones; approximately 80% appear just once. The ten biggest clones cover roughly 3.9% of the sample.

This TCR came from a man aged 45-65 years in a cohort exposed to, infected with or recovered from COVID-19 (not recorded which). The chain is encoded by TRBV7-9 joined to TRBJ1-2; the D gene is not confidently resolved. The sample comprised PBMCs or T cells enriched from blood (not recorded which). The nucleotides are TGTGCCAGCAGCACAGATTATCTGGATAGCTATGGCTACACCTTC. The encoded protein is CASSTDYLDSYGYTF.